The sequence of this T cell receptor (beta chain) was determined in a study of control samples from healthy donors and cancer patients. Profiling relied on immunoSEQ multiplex PCR, and the TCRdb table lists in-frame clones only, not all of them. The repertoire holds 130,000 or so clones, with roughly 94% as singletons. The CDR3 is 17 amino acids. The germline V gene has CDR1 LGHNA and CDR2 YSLEER. V was trimmed by 0 bases and J by 0 bases, leaving 12 bases between them. This chain joins TRBV4-3 and TRBJ1-3; tentatively, D is TRBD1 (6 bases). The clonotype was recovered from a man in his forties in good health. The sample consisted of blood. CDR3 amino acids: CASSQDRTGSSGNTIYF. The DNA for the CDR3 is TGCGCCAGCAGCCAAGATCGAACAGGGAGCTCTGGAAACACCATATATTTT.